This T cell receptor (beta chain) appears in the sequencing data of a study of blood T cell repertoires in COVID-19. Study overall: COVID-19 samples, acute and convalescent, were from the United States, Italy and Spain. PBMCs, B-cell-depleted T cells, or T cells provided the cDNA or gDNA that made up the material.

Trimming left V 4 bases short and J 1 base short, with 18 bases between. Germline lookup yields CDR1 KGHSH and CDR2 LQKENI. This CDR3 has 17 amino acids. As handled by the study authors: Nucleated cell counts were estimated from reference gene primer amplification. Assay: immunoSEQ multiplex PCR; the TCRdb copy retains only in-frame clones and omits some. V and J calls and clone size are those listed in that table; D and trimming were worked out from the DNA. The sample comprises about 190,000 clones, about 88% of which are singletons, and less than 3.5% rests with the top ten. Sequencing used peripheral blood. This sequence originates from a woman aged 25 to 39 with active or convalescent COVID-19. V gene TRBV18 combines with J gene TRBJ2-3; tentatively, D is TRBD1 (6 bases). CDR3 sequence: CASSLGQLQLGTDTQYF. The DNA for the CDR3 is TGTGCCAGCTCACTTGGACAGCTTCAACTGGGCACAGATACGCAGTATTTT.